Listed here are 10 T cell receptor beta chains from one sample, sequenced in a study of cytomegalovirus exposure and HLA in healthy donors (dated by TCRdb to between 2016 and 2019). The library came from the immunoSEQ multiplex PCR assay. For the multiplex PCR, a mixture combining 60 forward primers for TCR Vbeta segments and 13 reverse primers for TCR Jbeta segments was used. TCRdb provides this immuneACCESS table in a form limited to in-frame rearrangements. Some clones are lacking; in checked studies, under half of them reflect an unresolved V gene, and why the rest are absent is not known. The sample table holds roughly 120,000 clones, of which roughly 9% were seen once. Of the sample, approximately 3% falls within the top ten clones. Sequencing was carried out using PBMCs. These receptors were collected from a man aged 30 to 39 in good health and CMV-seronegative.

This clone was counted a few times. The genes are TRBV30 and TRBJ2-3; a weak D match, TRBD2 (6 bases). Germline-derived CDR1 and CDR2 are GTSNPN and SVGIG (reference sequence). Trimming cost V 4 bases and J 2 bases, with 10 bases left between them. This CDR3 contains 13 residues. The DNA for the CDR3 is TGTGCCTGGACGCGCGGGGTCACAGATACGCAGTATTTT. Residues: CAWTRGVTDTQYF.

CDR3 DNA: TGTGCCAGCAGCTTGCGGGGGAGCTCCTACAATGAGCAGTTCTTC. Protein product: CASSLRGSSYNEQFF. The rearrangement uses TRBV11-3 and TRBJ2-1; TRBD2 matches 7 bases. This CDR3 has 15 amino acids. V lost 3 bases to trimming and J lost 0 bases; unmatched junction nucleotides: 2. CDR1 SGHNT and CDR2 YENEEA come from the germline V gene.

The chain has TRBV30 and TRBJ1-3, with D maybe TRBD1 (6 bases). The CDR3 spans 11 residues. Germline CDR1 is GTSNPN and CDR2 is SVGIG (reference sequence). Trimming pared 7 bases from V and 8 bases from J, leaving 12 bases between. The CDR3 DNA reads TGTGCCTTGGGGGCCTGGGACACCATATATTTT. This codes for CALGAWDTIYF.

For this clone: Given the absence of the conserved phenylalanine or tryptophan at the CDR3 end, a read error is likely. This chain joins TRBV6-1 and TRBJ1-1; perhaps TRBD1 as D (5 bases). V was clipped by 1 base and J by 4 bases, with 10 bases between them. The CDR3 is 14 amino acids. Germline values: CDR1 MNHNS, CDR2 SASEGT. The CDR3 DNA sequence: TGTGCCAGCAGTGAAGACTGGGGCGGCACTGAAGCTTTCTTG. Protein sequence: CASSEDWGGTEAFL.

In DNA, the CDR3 is TGCGCCAGCAGTGAGAACTTGGACATCAGACCCTACGAGCAGTACTTC. Its protein product is CASSENLDIRPYEQYF. This chain connects TRBV10-2 to TRBJ2-7; D is perhaps TRBD1 (5 bases). With 2 bases removed from V and 2 bases from J, the gap between germline ends came to 16 bases. Germline CDR1 and CDR2: WSHSY and SAAADI. This CDR3 region has 16 residues.

CDR3 sequence: CASRQDRLSEAFF. In nucleotides, the CDR3 is TGTGCCAGCAGACAGGACAGGTTATCTGAAGCTTTCTTT. The genes are TRBV6-4 and TRBJ1-1; 7 bases match TRBD1. CDR3 length equals 13 residues. From germline, CDR1 is MRHNA and CDR2 SNTAGT. J gave up 6 bases and V 6 bases, and 7 bases lay outside the gene matches.

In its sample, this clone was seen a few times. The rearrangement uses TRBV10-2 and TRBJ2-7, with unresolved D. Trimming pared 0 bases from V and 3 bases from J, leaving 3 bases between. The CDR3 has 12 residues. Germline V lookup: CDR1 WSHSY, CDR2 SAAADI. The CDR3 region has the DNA TGCGCCAGCAGTGAGTCTAGCTACGAGCAGTACTTC. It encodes CASSESSYEQYF.

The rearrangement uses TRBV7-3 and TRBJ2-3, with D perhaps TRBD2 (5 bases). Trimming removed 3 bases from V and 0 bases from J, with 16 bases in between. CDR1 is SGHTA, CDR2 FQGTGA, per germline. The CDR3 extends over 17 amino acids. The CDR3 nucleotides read TGTGCCAGCAGCTTCGGGCATCCTAGCAGTAGCACAGATACGCAGTATTTT. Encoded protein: CASSFGHPSSSTDTQYF.

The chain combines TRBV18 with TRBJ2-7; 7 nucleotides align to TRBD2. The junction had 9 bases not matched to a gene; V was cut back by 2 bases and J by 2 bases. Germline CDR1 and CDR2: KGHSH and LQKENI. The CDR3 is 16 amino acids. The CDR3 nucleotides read TGTGCCAGCTCACCAGTTATTTTAGCGGGTCCCTACGAGCAGTACTTC. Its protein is CASSPVILAGPYEQYF.

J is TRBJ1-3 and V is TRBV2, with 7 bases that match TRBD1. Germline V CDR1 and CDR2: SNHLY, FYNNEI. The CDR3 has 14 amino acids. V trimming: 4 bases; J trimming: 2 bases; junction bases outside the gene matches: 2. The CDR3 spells CASSGTGAGNTIYF. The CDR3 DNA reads TGTGCCAGCAGTGGGACAGGAGCTGGAAACACCATATATTTT.